The rows below give T cell receptor beta chains drawn from one sample of a study of shared clonotypes between healthy human individuals. Assay: immunoSEQ multiplex PCR; the TCRdb copy retains only in-frame clones and omits some. The table has under 2.5 million clones, around 93% seen once. Specimen: naive CD4+ T cells from PBMCs. The source is a man younger than 30 in good health. Some clones in this sample may be carry-over from other donors' samples. CDR3s include the opening cysteine and the closing phenylalanine or tryptophan. Each record gives: CDR3 DNA, CDR3 protein, D gene, V gene, clone size, J gene. The D gene is left open where the match is weak. Expanded clones get a size class; other rows say once, few or many, or leave the size out.

cdr3_nt: TGTGCCAGCAGCCGACGGCGGGGGCAGTACACCGGGGAGCTGTTTTTT
cdr3_aa: CASSRRRGQYTGELFF
d_call: .
v_call: TRBV7-2
clone_size: .
j_call: TRBJ2-2

cdr3_nt: TGTGCCAGCAGCGGGCCCGAGATTCGAGAGGCCAACGTCCTGACTTTC
cdr3_aa: CASSGPEIREANVLTF
d_call: .
v_call: TRBV7-3
clone_size: .
j_call: TRBJ2-6

cdr3_nt: TGTGCCAGCAGTTCTCCCGACAGGAAAGGAAACACCATATATTTT
cdr3_aa: CASSSPDRKGNTIYF
d_call: .
v_call: TRBV6-6
clone_size: .
j_call: TRBJ1-3

cdr3_nt: TGCGCCAGCAGCCCTGGACAGAGCCAAGAGACCCAGTACTTC
cdr3_aa: CASSPGQSQETQYF
d_call: .
v_call: TRBV5-1
clone_size: .
j_call: TRBJ2-5

cdr3_nt: TGTGCCAGCCCGGGAGGGCCTGGGAAGACCCAGTACTTC
cdr3_aa: CASPGGPGKTQYF
d_call: TRBD2
v_call: TRBV6-1
clone_size: .
j_call: TRBJ2-5

cdr3_nt: TGCGCCAGCAGCCAAGATGAGGGCCGCTCCTACAATGAGCAGTTCTTC
cdr3_aa: CASSQDEGRSYNEQFF
d_call: .
v_call: TRBV4-3
clone_size: .
j_call: TRBJ2-1

cdr3_nt: TGTGCCAGCAGTGCGGGTCGATCCACAGATACGCAGTATTTT
cdr3_aa: CASSAGRSTDTQYF
d_call: .
v_call: TRBV6-4
clone_size: .
j_call: TRBJ2-3

cdr3_nt: TGTGCCAGCAGTTTCGGACACCCCACAGATACGCAGTATTTT
cdr3_aa: CASSFGHPTDTQYF
d_call: .
v_call: TRBV6-5
clone_size: .
j_call: TRBJ2-3

cdr3_nt: TGTGCCAGCAGAGAGATAGCGGGAGGGGTCTACGAGCAGTACTTC
cdr3_aa: CASREIAGGVYEQYF
d_call: TRBD2
v_call: TRBV28
clone_size: .
j_call: TRBJ2-7

cdr3_nt: TGTGCCAGCAGCTTTCGGACAGGGGACACCGGGGAGCTGTTTTTT
cdr3_aa: CASSFRTGDTGELFF
d_call: TRBD1
v_call: TRBV5-4
clone_size: .
j_call: TRBJ2-2

cdr3_nt: TGTGCCAGCAGTGGCGGAGGCAACAATGAGCAGTTCTTC
cdr3_aa: CASSGGGNNEQFF
d_call: .
v_call: TRBV6-1
clone_size: .
j_call: TRBJ2-1

cdr3_nt: TGTGCCAGCAGCTTCTTGGGGACTCACACTGAAGCTTTCTTT
cdr3_aa: CASSFLGTHTEAFF
d_call: .
v_call: TRBV7-9
clone_size: .
j_call: TRBJ1-1

cdr3_nt: TGTGCCAGCATGAAAGAACAGGGGAGGACTGAAGCTTTCTTT
cdr3_aa: CASMKEQGRTEAFF
d_call: TRBD1
v_call: TRBV28
clone_size: .
j_call: TRBJ1-1

cdr3_nt: TGTGCCAGCAGTAAGGGGCTAGCGGGCCGCACCGGGGAGCTGTTTTTT
cdr3_aa: CASSKGLAGRTGELFF
d_call: TRBD2
v_call: TRBV27
clone_size: .
j_call: TRBJ2-2

cdr3_nt: TGTGCCAGCAGCCGGTCCCGGGACAGTACCTACGAGCAGTACTTC
cdr3_aa: CASSRSRDSTYEQYF
d_call: TRBD1
v_call: TRBV6-5
clone_size: .
j_call: TRBJ2-7

cdr3_nt: TGTGCCAGCAGCGAGCGGGAGGGCGCGTACAATGAGCAGTTCTTC
cdr3_aa: CASSEREGAYNEQFF
d_call: TRBD2
v_call: TRBV9
clone_size: few
j_call: TRBJ2-1

cdr3_nt: TGTGCCAGCAGCGCCTGGGACAGGGAAACCGGGGAGCTGTTTTTT
cdr3_aa: CASSAWDRETGELFF
d_call: TRBD1
v_call: TRBV11-2
clone_size: .
j_call: TRBJ2-2

cdr3_nt: TGTGCCAGCAGCTTACAGGTCACCGGGGAGCTGTTTTTT
cdr3_aa: CASSLQVTGELFF
d_call: .
v_call: TRBV5-4
clone_size: .
j_call: TRBJ2-2

cdr3_nt: TGTGCCAGCCGGGCGGGAGGTGGGGAAAAACTGTTTTTT
cdr3_aa: CASRAGGGEKLFF
d_call: .
v_call: TRBV6-5
clone_size: few
j_call: TRBJ1-4

cdr3_nt: TGTGCCAGCAGCGCCCGCGGGGACGGGGGGGATCAGCCCCAGCATTTT
cdr3_aa: CASSARGDGGDQPQHF
d_call: .
v_call: TRBV7-8
clone_size: .
j_call: TRBJ1-5

cdr3_nt: TGTGCCTGGGGAAGCGGGCAGCCCCAGCATTTT
cdr3_aa: CAWGSGQPQHF
d_call: .
v_call: TRBV30
clone_size: .
j_call: TRBJ1-5

cdr3_nt: TGTGCCAGCAGCGTAGAGCTAGCGGGAGTCGGGGAGCTGTTTTTT
cdr3_aa: CASSVELAGVGELFF
d_call: TRBD2
v_call: TRBV9
clone_size: once
j_call: TRBJ2-2

cdr3_nt: TGTGCCAGCACCAAAGGGGACAGGGGGTCGGAAAACACCATATATTTT
cdr3_aa: CASTKGDRGSENTIYF
d_call: TRBD1
v_call: TRBV28
clone_size: .
j_call: TRBJ1-3

cdr3_nt: TGTGCCAGCAGCTTAGGGACAGCGAACACTGAAGCTTTCTTT
cdr3_aa: CASSLGTANTEAFF
d_call: .
v_call: TRBV7-2
clone_size: .
j_call: TRBJ1-1

cdr3_nt: TGTGCCAGCAGTGCCTCGGACTATTGGGGAGTCGACGAGCAGTACTTC
cdr3_aa: CASSASDYWGVDEQYF
d_call: .
v_call: TRBV27
clone_size: .
j_call: TRBJ2-7

cdr3_nt: TGTGCCAGCAGCTTAGAGGGGGGCTGGAACACCGGGGAGCTGTTTTTT
cdr3_aa: CASSLEGGWNTGELFF
d_call: .
v_call: TRBV7-2
clone_size: .
j_call: TRBJ2-2

cdr3_nt: TGTGCCATCCGTTCACAGGGGGGTACTTTCTACGAGCAGTACTTC
cdr3_aa: CAIRSQGGTFYEQYF
d_call: TRBD1
v_call: TRBV28
clone_size: .
j_call: TRBJ2-7

cdr3_nt: TGTGCCACCAGCAGAGATAAGAGAAATGAGCAGTTCTTC
cdr3_aa: CATSRDKRNEQFF
d_call: .
v_call: TRBV15
clone_size: .
j_call: TRBJ2-1

cdr3_nt: TGTGCCAGCAGTCGCTCCCAGGCCATCCAAGAGACCCAGTACTTC
cdr3_aa: CASSRSQAIQETQYF
d_call: .
v_call: TRBV6-6
clone_size: .
j_call: TRBJ2-5

cdr3_nt: TGCGCCAGCAGCTTGGTTGGCGTTTCGAACACCGGGGAGCTGTTTTTT
cdr3_aa: CASSLVGVSNTGELFF
d_call: .
v_call: TRBV5-1
clone_size: .
j_call: TRBJ2-2

cdr3_nt: TGTGCCAGCAGTGAAGACCCTTGGCCATATAGCAATCAGCCCCAGCATTTT
cdr3_aa: CASSEDPWPYSNQPQHF
d_call: .
v_call: TRBV6-1
clone_size: .
j_call: TRBJ1-5

cdr3_nt: TGTGCCAGCAGCAATACAGGGTTCCCTGGGGCCAACGTCCTGACTTTC
cdr3_aa: CASSNTGFPGANVLTF
d_call: .
v_call: TRBV7-9
clone_size: .
j_call: TRBJ2-6

cdr3_nt: TGTGCCTGGAGTGTACACCCACGCTACACCTTC
cdr3_aa: CAWSVHPRYTF
d_call: .
v_call: TRBV30
clone_size: .
j_call: TRBJ1-2

cdr3_nt: TGTGCCAGCTCCCCCAGTATGCGGGAAGCTTTCTTT
cdr3_aa: CASSPSMREAFF
d_call: .
v_call: TRBV18
clone_size: .
j_call: TRBJ1-1

cdr3_nt: TGTGCCAGCAGTTACTCCGGGACAGGGAGATACGAGCAGTACTTC
cdr3_aa: CASSYSGTGRYEQYF
d_call: TRBD1
v_call: TRBV6-6
clone_size: .
j_call: TRBJ2-7

cdr3_nt: TGTGCTAGTGGTCCCCCATCGGGCGCTGAAGCTTTCTTT
cdr3_aa: CASGPPSGAEAFF
d_call: .
v_call: TRBV12-5
clone_size: once
j_call: TRBJ1-1

cdr3_nt: TGTGCCAGCAGCTTAGTGGCAGGAGGGGACACTGAAGCTTTCTTT
cdr3_aa: CASSLVAGGDTEAFF
d_call: .
v_call: TRBV11-2
clone_size: .
j_call: TRBJ1-1

cdr3_nt: TGTGCCAGCAGTTCCGCAGGGACTCGCGAGCAGTACTTC
cdr3_aa: CASSSAGTREQYF
d_call: .
v_call: TRBV27
clone_size: .
j_call: TRBJ2-7

cdr3_nt: TGTGCCATCAGTGATAGGCTAGCTGGAAACATTCAGTACTTC
cdr3_aa: CAISDRLAGNIQYF
d_call: .
v_call: TRBV10-3
clone_size: .
j_call: TRBJ2-4

cdr3_nt: TGTGCCTGTTACAAGACAGCGACTAACTATGGCTACACCTTC
cdr3_aa: CACYKTATNYGYTF
d_call: .
v_call: TRBV30
clone_size: once
j_call: TRBJ1-2

cdr3_nt: TGTGCCAGCAGCTACGGACGCACAGATACGCAGTATTTT
cdr3_aa: CASSYGRTDTQYF
d_call: .
v_call: TRBV7-2
clone_size: once
j_call: TRBJ2-3